These 2 T cell receptor beta chains came from one sample sequenced in a study of shared clonotypes between healthy human individuals. This table comes from immunoSEQ multiplex PCR, and its TCRdb copy is limited to in-frame clones, with some not included. The sample lists about 1,900,000 clones; roughly 95% were seen once. Naive CD8 cells comprised CD45RO-negative, CCR7-positively selected cells, excluding terminally differentiated effector memory CD45RA+ cells. Material for sequencing was naive CD8+ T cells sorted from blood. These receptors all stem from a man aged 18 to 29 in good health.

Note on this clone: This sample also contains other DNA sequences that code for the same CDR3. The rearrangement links TRBV29-1 to TRBJ2-7; D gene unclear. This CDR3 is built from 10 residues. The germline V gene encodes CDR1 SQVTM and CDR2 ANQGSEA. Trimming cost V 5 bases and J 6 bases, with 8 bases left between them. CDR3 in amino acids: CSVRVGEQYF. The CDR3 DNA is TGCAGCGTTCGGGTGGGCGAGCAGTACTTC.

To note about this clone: Additional DNA sequences in this sample encode the identical CDR3. The chain combines TRBV5-1 with TRBJ1-1; maybe TRBD1 (5 bases). V lost 3 bases and J 1 base, leaving 10 bases between the germline ends. Germline V gene lookup returns CDR1 SGHRS and CDR2 YFSETQ. This CDR3 has 14 amino acids. CDR3 in DNA: TGCGCCAGCAGCTCCGGGACGGGGAACACTGAAGCTTTCTTT. Translating gives CASSSGTGNTEAFF.